This T cell receptor (beta chain) originates from a study of blood T cell repertoires in COVID-19. Study-wide context: Donors in the United States, Italy and Spain gave samples during acute or convalescent COVID-19.

This CDR3 comprises 14 residues. V was pared by 5 bases and J by 7 bases, with 5 bases of the junction left unmatched. Germline CDR1 SGHDN, CDR2 FVKESK. In the source study's methods: By means of reference gene primer amplification, nucleated cell counts were estimated. Sequencing used immunoSEQ multiplex PCR; TCRdb keeps in-frame clones, though not all of them. V, J and clone size were drawn from that table, and D and trimming were deduced from the DNA. The sample shows approximately 150,000 clones, approximately 90% of them seen only once. This clone was seen more than once but under ten times. The V call is TRBV14, the J call TRBJ1-6; 7 bases line up with TRBD1. Sample: peripheral blood. This TCR was sampled from a woman aged 60-70 years with active or convalescent COVID-19. The CDR3 coding sequence is TGTGCCAGCAGCACCGGGACAGTGAATTCACCCCTCCACTTT. Amino acid sequence: CASSTGTVNSPLHF.